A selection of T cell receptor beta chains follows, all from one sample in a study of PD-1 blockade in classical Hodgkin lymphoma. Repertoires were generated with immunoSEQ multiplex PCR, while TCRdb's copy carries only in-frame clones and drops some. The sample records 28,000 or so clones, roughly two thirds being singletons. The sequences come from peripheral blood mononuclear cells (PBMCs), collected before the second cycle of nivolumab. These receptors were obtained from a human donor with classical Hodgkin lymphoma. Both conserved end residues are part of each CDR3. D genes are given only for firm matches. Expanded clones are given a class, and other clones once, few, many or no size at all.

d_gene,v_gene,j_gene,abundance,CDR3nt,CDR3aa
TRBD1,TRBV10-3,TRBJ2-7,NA,TGTGCCATCAGGTTGGACAGGGGGGGAATGTACGAGCAGTACTTC,CAIRLDRGGMYEQYF
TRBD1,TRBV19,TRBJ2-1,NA,TGTGCCAGTAGTCTGACAGGGGGCAAGTACAATGAGCAGTTCTTC,CASSLTGGKYNEQFF
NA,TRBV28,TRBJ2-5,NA,TGTGCCAGCAGTTACGCGCAGGACGCAAGGGAGACCCAGTACTTC,CASSYAQDARETQYF
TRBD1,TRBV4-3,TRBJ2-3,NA,TGCGCCAGCAGCCAAACAGGGGGCGGAGGGACAGATACGCAGTATTTT,CASSQTGGGGTDTQYF
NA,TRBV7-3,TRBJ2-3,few,TGTGCCAGCAGCTTAACTGGACCATTTCAGTATTTT,CASSLTGPFQYF
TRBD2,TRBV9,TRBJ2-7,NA,TGTGCCAGCAGAGGCACCGGGACTAGCGGGAGCTCACGGGGATACGAGCAGTACTTC,CASRGTGTSGSSRGYEQYF
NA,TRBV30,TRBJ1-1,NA,TGTGCCTGGGTCGATACAGGGCCCGCTGAAGCTTTCTTT,CAWVDTGPAEAFF
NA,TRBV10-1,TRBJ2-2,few,TGCGCCAGCAGTCTATTCAGGGGAGGGGGCCGACTAAACACCGGGGAGCTGTTTTTT,CASSLFRGGGRLNTGELFF
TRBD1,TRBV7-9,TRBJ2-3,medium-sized,TGTGCCAGCAGCTATCCCGGGACAGGTTGGGCAGATACGCAGTATTTT,CASSYPGTGWADTQYF
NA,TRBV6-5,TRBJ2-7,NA,TGTGCCAGCAGTTATGGGGGACGGGGTTCGCAGTACTTC,CASSYGGRGSQYF
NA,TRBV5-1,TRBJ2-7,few,TGCGCCAGCAGCCCGGGTGGTAACGAGCAGTACTTC,CASSPGGNEQYF
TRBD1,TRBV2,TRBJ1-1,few,TGTGCCAGCGGACAGGGGGCCATGAACACTGAAGCTTTCTTT,CASGQGAMNTEAFF
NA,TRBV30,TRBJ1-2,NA,TGTGCCTGGAGTGTCGGGGGCAGGGTTGGCTACACCTTC,CAWSVGGRVGYTF
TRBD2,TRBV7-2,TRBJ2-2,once,TGTGCCAGCAGCTTAGTGGCGGGGGCGAACACCGGGGAGCTGTTTTTT,CASSLVAGANTGELFF
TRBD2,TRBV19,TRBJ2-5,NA,TGTGCCAGTAGTATGGGAGGGGAAGAGACCCAGTACTTC,CASSMGGEETQYF
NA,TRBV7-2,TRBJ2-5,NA,TGTGCCAGCAGCTTAGATCGGGGGAGGCTAGAGACCCAGTACTTC,CASSLDRGRLETQYF